Following are 12 T cell receptor beta chains from one sample sequenced in a study of CD8+CD57+ T cells in acquired aplastic anemia (dated by TCRdb to the late 2010s). This sample was sequenced with an Illumina HiSeq 2000. Genomic DNA was used as template for profiling of TCR beta VDJ combinations and CDR3 sequences. The raw public data were reprocessed by TCRdb itself: fastp quality trimming at Q25, MiXCR clonotype calling, in-frame beta chains only. Records with the same CDR3 protein are collapsed into one entry carrying the most frequent genes and DNA. The sample data list 200,000 to 250,000 distinct CDR3 sequences, and 30% to 40% of these were observed just once. 1.1% of the sample is held by the ten biggest clonotypes. Input material: sorted CD4+, CD8+, or CD8+CD57+ T cells (not recorded which) from PBMCs. These receptors were taken from a human donor in good health, serving as a control.

J is TRBJ1-6 and V is TRBV25-1, with TRBD1 as a possible D gene (6 bases). The length of the CDR3 is 14 residues. Germline V CDR1 and CDR2: MGHDK, SYGVNS. Trimming left V 3 bases short and J 9 bases short, with 12 bases between. Here the CDR3 reads CASSETGGGSPLHF. In nucleotides, the CDR3 is TGTGCCAGCAGTGAGACCGGGGGCGGTTCACCCCTCCACTTT.

This clonotype was recorded many times. V and J are TRBV10-3 and TRBJ2-7, with unresolved D. The CDR3 is 12 amino acids. Germline loops: CDR1 ENHRY, CDR2 SYGVKD. V was clipped by 6 bases and J by 4 bases, with 10 bases between them. The CDR3 reads CAIREHGYEQYF. The DNA of the CDR3 is TGTGCCATCAGGGAACACGGATACGAGCAGTACTTC.

Regarding this clonotype: This may be a read error, as it is one base from a much larger clone. This sequence joins TRBV7-3 and TRBJ2-1; a possible D gene is TRBD2 (6 bases). Germline values: CDR1 SGHTA, CDR2 FQGTGA. CDR3 length: 15 amino acids. Here the CDR3 DNA reads TGTGCCAGCAGCTTAACGCGGGACTCCTACAATGAGCAGTCCTTC. Protein sequence: CASSLTRDSYNEQSF.

This clonotype was seen only a few times. A much larger clone is a single base away; this may be a read error. This sequence joins TRBV10-3 and TRBJ2-2, with 9 bases identical to TRBD1. Germline-derived CDR1 and CDR2 are ENHRY and SYGVKD. The CDR3 is 15 amino acids. The CDR3 protein is CAVSEGTGHTGELFF. For the CDR3, the DNA is TGTGCCGTCAGTGAGGGGACAGGGCACACCGGGGAGCTGTTTTTT.

This clonotype was detected many times. The gene calls are TRBV7-9 and TRBJ1-1, with D maybe TRBD1 (5 bases). CDR3 length: 12 amino acids. V lost 3 bases and J 13 bases, leaving 15 bases between the germline ends. CDR1 is SEHNR, CDR2 FQNEAQ, per germline (reference sequence). CDR3 residues: CASSFSQGDDFF. CDR3 bases: TGTGCCAGCAGCTTTTCCCAGGGAGATGATTTCTTT.

This clonotype has only a few counts. V usage is TRBV12-3 or TRBV12-4 and J usage is TRBJ2-1; TRBD1 is a possible D gene (6 bases). The CDR3 has 12 residues. Trimming removed 1 base at V and 12 bases at J, with 10 bases between. This chain's CDR3 is CASSLVAGVQFF. CDR3 in DNA: TGTGCCAGCAGTTTAGTGGCAGGGGTGCAGTTCTTC.

V usage is TRBV5-4 and J usage is TRBJ2-7; the match to TRBD1 covers 8 bases. V was clipped by 0 bases and J by 0 bases; unmatched bases: 8. Germline-derived CDR1 and CDR2 are SGHNT and YYREEE (reference sequence). The CDR3 has 17 residues. The CDR3 here is CASSLGVGQAGSYEQYF. The CDR3, as DNA: TGTGCCAGCAGCTTGGGTGTGGGACAGGCTGGCTCCTACGAGCAGTACTTC.

This chain connects TRBV24-1 to TRBJ2-2, with a possible D match to TRBD2 (5 bases). V lost 4 bases to trimming and J lost 0 bases, with 11 bases between them. The CDR3 consists of 16 residues. In germline, CDR1 is KGHDR, CDR2 SFDVKD. Here the CDR3 reads CATSESRGPNTGELFF. DNA of the CDR3: TGTGCCACCAGTGAAAGTCGGGGTCCGAACACCGGGGAGCTGTTTTTT.

The rearrangement joins TRBV2 to TRBJ2-1; TRBD1 aligns across 7 bases. Germline V CDR1 and CDR2: SNHLY, FYNNEI. Germline trimming cut 4 bases from V and 3 bases from J; bases unmatched to any gene: 12. This CDR3 region has 17 residues. The CDR3 protein is CASSARLSRTGYNEQFF. As DNA, the CDR3 is TGTGCCAGCAGTGCCAGGCTCTCTAGGACAGGCTACAATGAGCAGTTCTTC. Supplemented by reference TRBV2 and TRBJ2-1, the full variable domain reads EPEVTQTPSHQVTQMGQEVILRCVPISNHLYFYWYRQILGQKVEFLVSFYNNEISEKSEIFDDQFSVERPDGSNFTLKIRSTKLEDSAMYFCASSARLSRTGYNEQFFGPGTRLTVL.

Many counts were recorded for this clonotype. The V and J genes are TRBV20-1 and TRBJ1-4; TRBD1 might be the D (6 bases). The CDR3 is 12 amino acids. Germline V gives CDR1 DFQATT, CDR2 SNEGSKA (reference sequence). V lost 3 bases and J lost 16, with 18 bases in between. The CDR3 sequence is CSASYQPDSPFF. DNA for the CDR3: TGCAGTGCTAGTTATCAACCGGACAGCCCGTTTTTT.

The rearrangement joins TRBV12-5 to TRBJ2-1; D may match TRBD1 or TRBD2 (5 bases each). Deletions cut 5 bases from V and 4 bases from J, with 24 bases between. Germline loops: CDR1 LGHNT, CDR2 FRNRAP. There are 18 residues in the CDR3. Here the CDR3 reads CASGPRLWGAGPYNEQFF. The CDR3 DNA reads TGTGCTAGTGGTCCCCGTCTGTGGGGAGCAGGGCCTTACAATGAGCAGTTCTTC.

The rearrangement joins TRBV11-1 to TRBJ2-1; D is perhaps TRBD2 (6 bases). Germline V gives CDR1 SGHAT, CDR2 FQDESV (reference sequence). Trimming removed 5 bases at V and 6 bases at J, with 14 bases between. The CDR3 consists of 14 residues. The CDR3 nucleotides are TGTGCCAGCAGCGTAGTGGAGGGCGGCAATGAGCAGTTCTTC. Protein: CASSVVEGGNEQFF.